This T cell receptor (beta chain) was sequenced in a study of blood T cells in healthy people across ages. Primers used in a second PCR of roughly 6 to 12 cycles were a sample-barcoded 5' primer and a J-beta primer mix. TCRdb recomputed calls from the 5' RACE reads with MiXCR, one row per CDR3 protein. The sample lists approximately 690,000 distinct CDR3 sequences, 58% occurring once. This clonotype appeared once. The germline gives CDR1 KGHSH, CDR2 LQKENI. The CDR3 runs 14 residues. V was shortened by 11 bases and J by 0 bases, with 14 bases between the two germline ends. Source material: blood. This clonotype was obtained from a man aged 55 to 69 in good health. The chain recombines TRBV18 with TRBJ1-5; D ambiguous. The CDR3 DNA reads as TGTGCCCGTCCAGGCGGGGATAGCAATCAGCCCCAGCATTTT. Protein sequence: CARPGGDSNQPQHF.